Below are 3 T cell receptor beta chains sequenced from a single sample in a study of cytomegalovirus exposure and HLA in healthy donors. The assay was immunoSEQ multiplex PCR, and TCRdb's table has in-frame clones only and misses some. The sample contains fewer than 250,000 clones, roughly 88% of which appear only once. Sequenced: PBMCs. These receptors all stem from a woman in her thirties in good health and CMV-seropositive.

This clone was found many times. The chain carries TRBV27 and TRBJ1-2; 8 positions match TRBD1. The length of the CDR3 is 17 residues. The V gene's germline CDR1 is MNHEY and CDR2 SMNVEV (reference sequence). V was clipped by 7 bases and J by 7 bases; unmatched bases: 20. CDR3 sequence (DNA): TGTGCCAGCAAACCCGAAGGTCGCGACAGGGGTATGGTTGGCTACACCTTC. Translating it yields CASKPEGRDRGMVGYTF.

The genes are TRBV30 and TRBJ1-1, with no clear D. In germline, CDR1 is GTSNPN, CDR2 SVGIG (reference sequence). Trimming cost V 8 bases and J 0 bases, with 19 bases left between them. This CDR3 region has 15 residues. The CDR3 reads CAGNPVRIMNTEAFF. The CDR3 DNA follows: TGTGCCGGCAATCCGGTCAGGATAATGAACACTGAAGCTTTCTTT.

The CDR3 sequence: CASGRDTEAFF. CDR3 bases: TGTGCCAGCGGTCGGGATACTGAAGCTTTCTTT. This chain joins TRBV6-6 and TRBJ1-1; D is ambiguous. Trimming stripped 8 bases from V and 5 bases from J, with 9 bases between. The CDR3 is 11 amino acids. CDR1 is MNHNY, CDR2 SVGAGI, per germline (reference sequence).